Listed here are 21 T cell receptor beta chains from one sample, sequenced in a study of cytomegalovirus exposure and HLA in healthy donors. TCRdb's copy holds only in-frame clones and misses some; the assay was immunoSEQ multiplex PCR. The table includes 210,000 or so clones, approximately 86% detected once. Sequenced sample: PBMCs. Source of these receptors: a woman under 30 in good health and CMV-seronegative.

The V gene is TRBV2, the J gene TRBJ1-1; D gene ambiguous. The CDR3 is made up of 16 amino acids. CDR1 is SNHLY, CDR2 FYNNEI, per germline. V was cut by 3 bases and J by 4 bases, with 18 bases left in between. CDR3 loop: CASSDRSRGGSTEAFF. CDR3 bases: TGTGCCAGCAGTGATAGGAGTCGGGGAGGGAGCACTGAAGCTTTCTTT.

The V gene is TRBV6-1, the J gene TRBJ1-1, with 9 bases fitting TRBD1. The CDR3 contains 14 residues. Germline V gene lookup returns CDR1 MNHNS and CDR2 SASEGT. With V trimmed by 5 bases and J by 5 bases, 6 bases remained unmatched. This chain's CDR3 is CASSSGQGRTEAFF. CDR3 DNA sequence: TGTGCCAGCAGTTCGGGACAGGGAAGGACTGAAGCTTTCTTT.

The genes are TRBV27 and TRBJ1-1; a possible D gene is TRBD1 (5 bases). CDR3 size: 14 residues. V was trimmed by 0 bases and J by 6 bases, leaving 11 bases between them. Germline assignment: CDR1 MNHEY and CDR2 SMNVEV (reference sequence). CDR3 nucleotides: TGTGCCAGCAGTTTATCGGGGCCCTTCGCTGAAGCTTTCTTT. Its translation is CASSLSGPFAEAFF.

The chain recombines TRBV2 with TRBJ2-7; tentative D call: TRBD2 (6 bases). The CDR3 runs to 13 residues. Germline V lookup: CDR1 SNHLY, CDR2 FYNNEI. Trimming took 6 bases from V and 2 from J, leaving 11 bases between them. The CDR3 here is CASSSGLTYEQYF. CDR3 coding DNA: TGTGCCAGCAGCTCGGGACTTACCTACGAGCAGTACTTC. The complete variable domain, with remaining parts taken from reference TRBV2 and TRBJ2-7, reads EPEVTQTPSHQVTQMGQEVILRCVPISNHLYFYWYRQILGQKVEFLVSFYNNEISEKSEIFDDQFSVERPDGSNFTLKIRSTKLEDSAMYFCASSSGLTYEQYFGPGTRLTVT.

V is TRBV2 and J is TRBJ2-5; D is unclear. The V gene's germline CDR1 is SNHLY and CDR2 FYNNEI. V was shortened by 6 bases and J by 2 bases, with 7 bases between the two germline ends. The CDR3 runs to 12 residues. The CDR3 nucleotides read TGTGCCAGCAGAAGCTCACAAGAGACCCAGTACTTC. Amino acids: CASRSSQETQYF.

This chain uses TRBV6-5 with TRBJ2-7, with a weak D call TRBD2 (5 bases). Germline-derived CDR1 and CDR2 are MNHEY and SVGAGI. This CDR3 has 14 amino acids. Trimming cost V 8 bases and J 3 bases, with 17 bases left between them. This chain's CDR3 is CASHEGRIHYEQYF. The CDR3 DNA sequence: TGTGCCAGCCATGAGGGCAGAATACACTACGAGCAGTACTTC.

The gene calls are TRBV2 and TRBJ2-1; 8 positions match TRBD2. V was clipped by 7 bases and J by 5 bases; unmatched bases: 10. CDR3 size: 15 residues. CDR1 and CDR2 from the germline V gene are SNHLY and FYNNEI. CDR3 DNA sequence: TGTGCCAGCACCCACGGGCGGGAGGTTCACAATGAGCAGTTCTTC. Translation: CASTHGREVHNEQFF.

The rearrangement links TRBV5-4 to TRBJ2-1; TRBD2 matches 8 bases. The ends lost 3 bases at V and 5 bases at J; junction bases unmatched: 10. Germline V gene lookup returns CDR1 SGHNT and CDR2 YYREEE (reference sequence). The CDR3 consists of 16 residues. CDR3 in amino acids: CASSWEGSGDDNEQFF. The CDR3 DNA sequence: TGTGCCAGCAGCTGGGAGGGTAGCGGGGACGACAATGAGCAGTTCTTC.

The chain joins TRBV6-1 to TRBJ2-2; possible D gene TRBD1, 6 bases. This CDR3 contains 12 residues. Deletions cut 8 bases from V and 6 bases from J, with 10 bases between. Germline V gene lookup returns CDR1 MNHNS and CDR2 SASEGT. The chain's CDR3 is CASSWGPGELFF. CDR3 bases: TGTGCCAGCTCTTGGGGGCCCGGGGAGCTGTTTTTT.

The gene calls are TRBV5-6 and TRBJ2-7, with D maybe TRBD2 (6 bases). This CDR3 contains 14 residues. Trimming cost V 4 bases and J 3 bases, with 14 bases left between them. CDR1 is SGHDT and CDR2 is YYEEEE in the germline V gene. The CDR3 DNA is TGTGCCAGCAGCCCTGGAGGGGACCTCTACGAGCAGTACTTC. Protein: CASSPGGDLYEQYF. The whole variable domain, remainder taken from reference TRBV5-6 and TRBJ2-7, is DAGVTQSPTHLIKTRGQQVTLRCSPKSGHDTVSWYQQALGQGPQFIFQYYEEEERQRGNFPDRFSGHQFPNYSSELNVNALLLGDSALYLCASSPGGDLYEQYFGPGTRLTVT.

The sample holds a few counts of this clone. The chain employs TRBV30 and TRBJ1-5, with 9 nucleotides matching TRBD1. CDR1 and CDR2 from the germline V gene are GTSNPN and SVGIG (reference sequence). Losses at the gene ends were 4 bases for V and 4 bases for J; bases not matched to a gene: 2. The CDR3 length is 13 residues. As DNA, the CDR3 is TGTGCCTGGACCGGGACAGGGAATCAGCCCCAGCATTTT. This sequence encodes CAWTGTGNQPQHF.

The chain uses TRBV6-6 and TRBJ2-7; no reliable D call. V was pared by 2 bases and J by 6 bases, with 8 bases between. CDR1 MNHNY and CDR2 SVGAGI come from the germline V gene (reference sequence). The CDR3 runs to 12 residues. CDR3 nucleotide sequence: TGTGCCAGCAGTTACACCAGTCGCGAGCAGTACTTC. Amino acid sequence: CASSYTSREQYF.

This clone was picked up one time. The J gene is TRBJ2-1, the V gene TRBV4-1; possibly TRBD2 for D (5 bases). Trimming took 0 bases from V and 16 from J, leaving 19 bases between them. CDR3 length: 14 residues. Germline V gene lookup returns CDR1 MGHRA and CDR2 YSYEKL. CDR3 bases: TGCGCCAGCAGCCAAGATCAGGAGGTGGCCCTTATCTTCTTC. It specifies CASSQDQEVALIFF.

The V gene is TRBV1, the J gene TRBJ1-3. TRBV1 counts as a pseudogene. The CDR3 length is 15 residues. The CDR3 here is CTSSQEGGSGNTIYF. The CDR3 DNA reads TGCACCAGCAGCCAAGAGGGGGGTAGTGGAAACACCATATATTTT.

J is TRBJ2-1 and V is TRBV5-5, with D perhaps TRBD1 (5 bases). The germline V gene encodes CDR1 SGHKS and CDR2 YYEKEE (reference sequence). Trimming shortened V by 4 bases and J by 7 bases, and 21 bases separated the two germline ends. The length of the CDR3 is 16 residues. CDR3 amino acids: CASSAALGPKGNEQFF. The CDR3, as DNA: TGTGCCAGCAGCGCCGCCTTGGGGCCTAAAGGGAATGAGCAGTTCTTC. Complete variable domain (other parts from reference TRBV5-5 and TRBJ2-1): DAGVTQSPTHLIKTRGQQVTLRCSPISGHKSVSWYQQVLGQGPQFIFQYYEKEERGRGNFPDRFSARQFPNYSSELNVNALLLGDSALYLCASSAALGPKGNEQFFGPGTRLTVL.

The genes are TRBV7-9 and TRBJ2-7; 7 bases line up with TRBD1. With 5 bases clipped from V and 2 bases from J, the junction kept 15 bases outside the gene matches. CDR1 and CDR2 (germline): SEHNR, FQNEAQ (reference sequence). The CDR3 has 17 residues. Written as DNA, the CDR3 is TGTGCCAGCAGCCCTCGACTCTCTGGGACAGTAACCTACGAGCAGTACTTC. It encodes CASSPRLSGTVTYEQYF.

This clone occurred once. The chain employs TRBV6-1 and TRBJ2-5, with TRBD2 matching 13 bases. This CDR3 contains 15 residues. Germline loops: CDR1 MNHNS, CDR2 SASEGT. V lost 8 bases and J lost 6; bases outside the gene matches: 9. The CDR3 loop reads CASGGLAGAYQTQYF. The DNA of the CDR3 is TGTGCCAGCGGAGGACTAGCGGGAGCCTATCAGACCCAGTACTTC.

This chain connects TRBV29-1 to TRBJ2-3; D unresolved. V shed 2 bases and J shed 6 bases, with 9 bases lying between them. The CDR3 loop spans 12 amino acids. The germline V gene has CDR1 SQVTM and CDR2 ANQGSEA. The CDR3 loop reads CSVELAGDTQYF. CDR3 bases: TGCAGCGTTGAACTCGCCGGGGATACGCAGTATTTT.

The gene calls are TRBV28 and TRBJ1-1; TRBD1 matches at 10 bases. V lost 6 bases to trimming and J lost 7 bases; unmatched junction nucleotides: 5. Germline-derived CDR1 and CDR2 are MDHEN and SYDVKM. The CDR3 has 13 residues. CDR3 amino acids: CASRTGGRSEAFF. The CDR3, as DNA: TGTGCCAGCAGGACAGGGGGCAGGAGTGAAGCTTTCTTT.

The chain carries TRBV6-6 and TRBJ2-5, with a tentative D call TRBD2 (7 bases). The CDR3 runs to 15 residues. CDR1 MNHNY and CDR2 SVGAGI come from the germline V gene (reference sequence). The germline V and J ends were trimmed by 0 bases and 4 bases, with 12 bases remaining between them. In nucleotides, the CDR3 is TGTGCCAGCAGTTACTCGCATGGGGGGGCAGAGACCCAGTACTTC. Its protein product is CASSYSHGGAETQYF.

The chain links TRBV25-1 to TRBJ1-2; 9 bases line up with TRBD1. J was trimmed by 4 bases and V by 0 bases; bases with no gene match: 3. CDR1 is MGHDK, CDR2 SYGVNS, per germline. CDR3 length: 15 residues. CDR3 region: CASSEYRTGVYGYTF. The CDR3 coding sequence is TGTGCCAGCAGTGAATATAGGACAGGGGTCTATGGCTACACCTTC.